The 15 T cell receptor beta chains listed next were all sequenced from one sample in a study of blood T cells in healthy people across ages. For the second PCR, which ran for about 7 to 11 cycles, a sample-barcoded 5' primer and a J-beta primer mix were used. TCRdb ran MiXCR on the 5' RACE reads and lists one entry per CDR3 protein. The sample holds 1.5 million to 2 million distinct CDR3 sequences, about 50% seen once. Sequenced material: blood. Receptors originate from a woman between 40 and 55 years old in good health.

The gene calls are TRBV3-1 and TRBJ2-7; TRBD1 is a possible D gene (6 bases). The end of the DNA aligns better with TRBJ2-5, so the J call may be wrong. Germline V gene sequence: CDR1 LGHDT, CDR2 YNNKEL (reference sequence). The length of the CDR3 is 12 residues. This chain's CDR3 is CATALRGETQYF. The DNA of the CDR3 is TGTGCCACCGCCCTTAGGGGGGAGACCCAGTACTTC.

The chain employs TRBV5-1 and TRBJ2-7; D might be TRBD2 (5 bases). Trimming left V 0 bases short and J 5 bases short, with 15 bases between. Germline V CDR1 and CDR2: SGHRS, YFSETQ. The CDR3 extends over 15 amino acids. CDR3 loop: CASSLVPGVLHEQYF. In nucleotides, the CDR3 is TGCGCCAGCAGCTTGGTCCCCGGGGTATTGCACGAGCAGTACTTC.

This CDR3 reads CASSPMENTDTQYF. In DNA form, the CDR3 reads TGTGCCAGCTCCCCCATGGAGAACACAGATACGCAGTATTTT. This chain joins TRBV12-3 or TRBV12-4 and TRBJ2-3; D gene ambiguous. The V end was cut by 8 bases, the J end by 2 bases, with 14 bases between. The CDR3 loop spans 14 amino acids.

This clonotype was counted between two and nine times. V usage is TRBV11-2 and J usage is TRBJ2-6, with D perhaps TRBD2 (7 bases). The V and J ends lost 2 bases and 1 base respectively, with 15 bases between them. The CDR3 loop spans 18 amino acids. Germline-derived CDR1 and CDR2 are SGHAT and FQNNGV. Here the CDR3 DNA reads TGTGCCAGCAGCTTAAACCCGGGGGGCTCTTCTGGGGCCAACGTCCTGACTTTC. Encoded protein: CASSLNPGGSSGANVLTF.

CDR3 sequence: CASSSLERRPETQYF. The CDR3, as DNA: TGTGCCAGCAGCTCCCTGGAGCGGAGACCAGAGACCCAGTACTTC. This chain links TRBV5-6 with TRBJ2-5; D is perhaps TRBD2 (5 bases). CDR1 SGHDT and CDR2 YYEEEE come from the germline V gene. V lost 3 bases and J lost 4, with 16 bases in between. This CDR3 region has 15 residues.

The V and J genes are TRBV29-1 and TRBJ2-2; 9 nucleotides line up with TRBD1. This CDR3 contains 12 residues. From germline, CDR1 is SQVTM and CDR2 ANQGSEA. Losses at the gene ends were 4 bases for V and 10 bases for J; bases not matched to a gene: 4. The chain's CDR3 is CSVVTGGAELFF. CDR3 nucleotide sequence: TGCAGCGTTGTAACAGGGGGCGCGGAGCTGTTTTTT.

A few counts support this clonotype. The chain employs TRBV4-2 and TRBJ2-7; 8 bases map to TRBD1. Germline CDR1 is LGHNA and CDR2 is YNFKEQ. J lost 5 bases, V lost 4 bases, and 13 bases had no gene match. The CDR3 is 16 amino acids. The CDR3 DNA reads TGTGCCAGCAGCCCAATTACGACAGGGGAAGGCCACGAGCAGTACTTC. It codes for CASSPITTGEGHEQYF.

This chain connects TRBV4-2 to TRBJ1-1; D is perhaps TRBD1 (5 bases). The ends were cut back, 1 base at V and 1 base at J, with 16 bases in the middle. Germline loops: CDR1 LGHNA, CDR2 YNFKEQ. The CDR3 extends over 17 amino acids. The CDR3 loop reads CASSQAAAGVGNTEAFF. The CDR3 bases are TGTGCCAGCAGCCAAGCTGCCGCGGGGGTGGGGAACACTGAAGCTTTCTTT.

This clonotype was picked up a small number of times. The rearrangement uses TRBV3-1 and TRBJ2-4, with 10 bases lining up with TRBD2. Germline CDR1 is LGHDT and CDR2 is YNNKEL (reference sequence). V dropped 6 bases and J dropped 13; count of bases not matched to a gene: 12. The CDR3 is 14 residues long. Written as DNA, the CDR3 is TGTGCCAGCAGACTTAACCTAGCGGGGGCCTTACAGTACTTC. This sequence encodes CASRLNLAGALQYF. The full variable domain, its missing parts supplied by reference TRBV3-1 and TRBJ2-4, is DTAVSQTPKYLVTQMGNDKSIKCEQNLGHDTMYWYKQDSKKFLKIMFSYNNKELIINETVPNRFSPKSPDKAHLNLHINSLELGDSAVYFCASRLNLAGALQYFGAGTRLSVL.

V is TRBV7-2 and J is TRBJ2-3; 9 bases align to TRBD2. Germline lookup yields CDR1 SGHTA and CDR2 FQGNSA. There are 17 residues in the CDR3. With V trimmed by 1 base and J by 0 bases, 5 bases remained unmatched. The CDR3 DNA reads TGTGCCAGCAGCTTAGGGGCTAGCGGGACTAGCACAGATACGCAGTATTTT. It translates to CASSLGASGTSTDTQYF.

V gene TRBV6-2 or TRBV6-3 combines with J gene TRBJ2-3; D is uncertain. Trimming shortened V by 11 bases and J by 3 bases, and 18 bases separated the two germline ends. The CDR3 has 14 residues. Germline lookup yields CDR1 MNHEY and CDR2 SVGEGT. The CDR3, as DNA: TGTGCCTGCAAATGGCGGTTGGGTACAGATACGCAGTATTTT. It yields the protein CACKWRLGTDTQYF.

The CDR3 spells CASSESRDTQTYEQYF. The CDR3 DNA follows: TGTGCCAGCAGCGAATCCCGGGACACACAGACCTACGAGCAGTACTTC. The chain recombines TRBV9 with TRBJ2-5; the D gene is possibly TRBD1 (6 bases). The DNA end is a closer match to TRBJ2-7, so the J assignment may be wrong. Per the germline V gene, CDR1 is SGDLS and CDR2 is YYNGEE. The CDR3 sequence is 16 residues long.

This chain joins TRBV20-1 and TRBJ2-7, with 10 bases fitting TRBD2. V lost 2 bases, J lost 2 bases, and 6 bases stayed unmatched. The germline V gene encodes CDR1 DFQATT and CDR2 SNEGSKA (reference sequence). CDR3 length: 15 amino acids. In DNA, the CDR3 is TGCAGTGCTAGACCTGCTAGCGGGGGCCCCTACGAGCAGTACTTC. The encoded protein is CSARPASGGPYEQYF.

The chain links TRBV9 to TRBJ2-5, with a tentative D call TRBD1 (5 bases). The V gene lost 0 bases and the J gene lost 5 bases, with 14 bases spanning the gap. This CDR3 comprises 15 residues. Germline V gene data show CDR1 as SGDLS and CDR2 as YYNGEE. CDR3 sequence reads: CASSVVDTLGETQYF. DNA for the CDR3: TGTGCCAGCAGCGTAGTGGACACCCTGGGGGAGACCCAGTACTTC.

V gene TRBV5-5 combines with J gene TRBJ1-6; D is unclear. The germline CDR1 and CDR2 sequences are SGHKS and YYEKEE (reference sequence). CDR3 length: 13 amino acids. The V and J ends lost 4 bases and 10 bases respectively, with 12 bases between them. As DNA, the CDR3 is TGTGCCAGCAGCCTACCGACGGTATCACCCCTCCACTTT. Translation gives CASSLPTVSPLHF.